These T cell receptor beta chains were read from a single sample in a study of blood T cell repertoires in COVID-19. Clones were sequenced by immunoSEQ multiplex PCR, and TCRdb holds only the in-frame ones, with some missing. This sample carries 85,000 to 130,000 clones, 84% of them seen once, and the ten largest clones take 11% to 15%. Sample: peripheral blood. The receptor source for this set is a woman aged 60-75 years with acute or convalescent COVID-19. Each CDR3 is given with its conserved first and last residue. D genes are given only for firm matches. Some rows mark clone size as missing; the rest say once, few, many or name a class of expanded clone.

>.|TRBJ2-2|TRBV7-6|TRBD1
CASSRVTGVSWANTGELFF
TGTGCCAGCAGCCGAGTGACAGGGGTGTCATGGGCGAACACCGGGGAGCTGTTTTTT
>.|TRBJ2-7|TRBV29-1|TRBD1
CSVEDRDRGPYEQYF
TGCAGCGTTGAAGATAGGGACAGGGGACCCTACGAGCAGTACTTC
>.|TRBJ1-1|TRBV19|TRBD1
CATIRDSSGAEAFF
TGTGCCACCATTAGGGACAGCTCGGGGGCTGAAGCTTTCTTT
>.|TRBJ2-3|TRBV6-6|.
CASMEPLTDTQYF
TGTGCCAGCATGGAGCCTCTCACAGATACGCAGTATTTT
>.|TRBJ2-3|TRBV2|TRBD2
CASRGTAGADTQYF
TGTGCCAGCAGGGGGACCGCGGGGGCAGATACGCAGTATTTT
>.|TRBJ2-7|TRBV2|TRBD1
CASSRQGVTVNEQYF
TGTGCCAGCAGTCGACAGGGGGTAACGGTCAACGAGCAGTACTTC
>.|TRBJ2-1|TRBV15|TRBD1
CATSQGQGIGEQFF
TGTGCCACCAGCCAAGGACAGGGCATCGGTGAGCAGTTCTTC
>once|TRBJ1-2|TRBV4-1|TRBD1
CASSLGQDYYGYTF
TGCGCCAGCAGCCTCGGACAGGATTACTATGGCTACACCTTC
>.|TRBJ1-3|TRBV6-5|TRBD1
CASRTGFFGNTIYF
TGTGCCAGCAGGACAGGGTTCTTTGGAAACACCATATATTTT
>.|TRBJ1-5|TRBV30|TRBD1
CAWSKNRGNQPQHF
TGTGCCTGGAGCAAGAACAGGGGAAATCAGCCCCAGCATTTT
>.|TRBJ1-6|TRBV28|.
CASSTTGTGHNSPLHF
TGTGCCAGCAGTACAACAGGGACGGGCCATAATTCACCCCTCCACTTT
>.|TRBJ1-1|TRBV3-1/TRBV3-2|TRBD1
CASSLPTGAVTEAFF
TGTGCCAGCAGTCTCCCGACAGGGGCGGTCACTGAAGCTTTCTTT
>.|TRBJ2-1|TRBV9|.
CASSVDSWGGKGIEQFF
TGTGCCAGCAGCGTAGATTCTTGGGGCGGGAAAGGCATTGAGCAGTTCTTC
>.|TRBJ2-1|TRBV7-6|TRBD2
CASSSLAGANNEQFF
TGTGCCAGCAGCTCATTAGCGGGTGCTAACAATGAGCAGTTCTTC
>.|TRBJ1-3|TRBV19|.
CASSMTHLGAGNTIYF
TGTGCCAGTAGTATGACCCACCTTGGAGCTGGAAACACCATATATTTT
>.|TRBJ1-3|TRBV9|TRBD1
CASSVDRGGNTIYF
TGTGCCAGCAGCGTAGACAGGGGTGGAAACACCATATATTTT
>.|TRBJ1-2|TRBV29-1|TRBD1
CSVGGQGSYGYTF
TGCAGCGTTGGGGGACAGGGGTCCTATGGCTACACCTTC
>.|TRBJ1-4|TRBV6-5|.
CASSAAGRTNEKLFF
TGTGCCAGCAGCGCAGCAGGGCGAACTAATGAAAAACTGTTTTTT
>.|TRBJ1-1|TRBV5-1|.
CASSTDGNTEAFF
TGCGCCAGCAGCACAGACGGGAACACTGAAGCTTTCTTT
>.|TRBJ1-5|TRBV10-3|.
CAISPDRTNQPQHF
TGTGCCATCAGTCCAGACAGGACTAATCAGCCCCAGCATTTT
>.|TRBJ1-2|TRBV5-4|.
CASSLGGQTDGYTF
TGTGCCAGCAGCTTGGGGGGGCAGACTGATGGCTACACCTTC
>few|TRBJ1-5|TRBV19|TRBD1
CASSKGAGASNQPQHF
TGTGCCAGTAGTAAGGGGGCAGGGGCTAGCAATCAGCCCCAGCATTTT